Each of the 7 T cell receptor beta chains below was sequenced from the same sample in a study of T cell responses to AZD1222 COVID-19 vaccine. Sequenced by immunoSEQ multiplex PCR; TCRdb stores in-frame clones only, minus some. This sample has 170,000 or so clones, with approximately 90% found just once. The sample was peripheral blood, taken on day 0 of AZD1222 vaccination. These receptors all stem from an adult in good health.

V is TRBV27 and J is TRBJ1-3; unclear D gene. The CDR3 runs to 14 residues. Germline V gene sequence: CDR1 MNHEY, CDR2 SMNVEV (reference sequence). V shed 6 bases and J shed 1 base, with 10 bases lying between them. Here the CDR3 reads CASSREGSGNTIYF. CDR3 sequence (DNA): TGTGCCAGCAGCCGGGAGGGTTCTGGAAACACCATATATTTT.

The rearrangement joins TRBV9 to TRBJ1-5; 9 bases fit TRBD1. V lost 3 bases, J lost 6 bases, and 7 bases stayed unmatched. The germline V gene has CDR1 SGDLS and CDR2 YYNGEE. This CDR3 comprises 15 residues. The CDR3: CASSGTGDRGQPQHF. Written as DNA, the CDR3 is TGTGCCAGCAGCGGGACAGGGGACCGGGGTCAGCCCCAGCATTTT.

The V and J genes are TRBV18 and TRBJ1-1; D gene unclear. The CDR3 is 14 residues long. Trimming left V 3 bases short and J 1 base short, with 9 bases between. Germline V gene data show CDR1 as KGHSH and CDR2 as LQKENI. The CDR3 DNA reads as TGTGCCAGCTCACCTATCTATTCGAACACTGAAGCTTTCTTT. It encodes CASSPIYSNTEAFF. The full variable domain, with the rest looked up from reference TRBV18 and TRBJ1-1, is NAGVMQNPRHLVRRRGQEARLRCSPMKGHSHVYWYRQLPEEGLKFMVYLQKENIIDESGMPKERFSAEFPKEGPSILRIQQVVRGDSAAYFCASSPIYSNTEAFFGQGTRLTVV.

The chain joins TRBV5-1 to TRBJ1-4; TRBD1 matches 8 bases. CDR1 is SGHRS, CDR2 YFSETQ, per germline. The CDR3 consists of 14 residues. The junction had 1 base not matched to a gene; V was cut back by 0 bases and J by 6 bases. The CDR3 is CASSLAGGHEKLFF. The CDR3 region has the DNA TGCGCCAGCAGCTTGGCAGGGGGCCATGAAAAACTGTTTTTT. Complete variable domain (other parts from reference TRBV5-1 and TRBJ1-4): KAGVTQTPRYLIKTRGQQVTLSCSPISGHRSVSWYQQTPGQGLQFLFEYFSETQRNKGNFPGRFSGRQFSNSRSEMNVSTLELGDSALYLCASSLAGGHEKLFFGSGTQLSVL.

V gene TRBV29-1 combines with J gene TRBJ2-2, with 9 bases identical to TRBD1. V shed 0 bases, J shed 4 bases, and the junction held 9 bases outside the gene matches. Per germline, CDR1 SQVTM and CDR2 ANQGSEA. This CDR3 region has 17 residues. DNA for the CDR3: TGCAGCGTTGAAGATACAGGGGGCGTTCGAAGCACCGGGGAGCTGTTTTTT. This codes for CSVEDTGGVRSTGELFF.

The gene calls are TRBV5-1 and TRBJ2-3; D ambiguous. V lost 1 base to trimming and J lost 0 bases, with 6 bases between them. The CDR3 totals 14 residues. Germline V gives CDR1 SGHRS, CDR2 YFSETQ. This CDR3 is CASSLRDSTDTQYF. The CDR3 DNA is TGCGCCAGCAGCTTGAGAGACAGCACAGATACGCAGTATTTT.

This sequence joins TRBV15 and TRBJ1-5; D is undetermined. CDR1 is LNHNV and CDR2 is YYDKDF in the germline V gene (reference sequence). The germline V and J ends were trimmed by 4 bases and 5 bases, with 6 bases remaining between them. The CDR3 extends over 12 amino acids. The CDR3: CATSTYYQPQHF. The CDR3 DNA follows: TGTGCCACCAGCACTTATTATCAGCCCCAGCATTTT.